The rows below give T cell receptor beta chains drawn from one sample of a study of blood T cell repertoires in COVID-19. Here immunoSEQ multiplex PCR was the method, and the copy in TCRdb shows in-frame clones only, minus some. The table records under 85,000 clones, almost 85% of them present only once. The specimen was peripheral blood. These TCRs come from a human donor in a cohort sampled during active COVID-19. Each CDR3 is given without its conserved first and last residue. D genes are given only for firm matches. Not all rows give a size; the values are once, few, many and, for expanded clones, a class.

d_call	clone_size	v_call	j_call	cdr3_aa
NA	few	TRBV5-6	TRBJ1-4	ASSRGEKLF
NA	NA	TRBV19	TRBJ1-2	ASSIDRRGDNYGYT
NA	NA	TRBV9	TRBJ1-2	ASSVRDTRYGYT
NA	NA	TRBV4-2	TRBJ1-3	ASSPFGGSGNTIY
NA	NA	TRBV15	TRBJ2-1	ATSRTLGGDEQF
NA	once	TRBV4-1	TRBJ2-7	ASSPGGYEQY
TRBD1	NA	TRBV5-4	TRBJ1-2	ASSLDRGRTGYGYT
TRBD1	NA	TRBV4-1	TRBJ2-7	ASSQPGQGYEQY
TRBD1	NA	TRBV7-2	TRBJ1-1	ASSSRQGMEAF
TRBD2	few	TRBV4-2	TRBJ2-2	ASGREGRDTGELF
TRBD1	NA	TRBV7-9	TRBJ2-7	ASYSATGPFPPYEQY
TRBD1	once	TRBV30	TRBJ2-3	AWSGGQGNSADTQY
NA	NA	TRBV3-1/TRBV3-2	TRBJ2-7	ASRAGPGLYEQY
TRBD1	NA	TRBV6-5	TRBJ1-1	ASSQGAGWNTEAF
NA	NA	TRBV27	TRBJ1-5	ASSLSGDNQPQH
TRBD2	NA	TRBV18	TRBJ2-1	ASSPRGLRWF
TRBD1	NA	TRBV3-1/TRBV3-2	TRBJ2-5	ASRAGTGYETQY
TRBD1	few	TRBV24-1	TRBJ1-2	ATSDAGGYGYT
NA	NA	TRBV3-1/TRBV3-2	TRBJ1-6	ASSQAGFGSPLH
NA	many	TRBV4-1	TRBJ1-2	ASSQSPRVDGYT
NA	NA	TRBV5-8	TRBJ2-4	ASSLAGTSILAKNIQY
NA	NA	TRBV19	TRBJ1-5	ASSPRTGGLNQPQH